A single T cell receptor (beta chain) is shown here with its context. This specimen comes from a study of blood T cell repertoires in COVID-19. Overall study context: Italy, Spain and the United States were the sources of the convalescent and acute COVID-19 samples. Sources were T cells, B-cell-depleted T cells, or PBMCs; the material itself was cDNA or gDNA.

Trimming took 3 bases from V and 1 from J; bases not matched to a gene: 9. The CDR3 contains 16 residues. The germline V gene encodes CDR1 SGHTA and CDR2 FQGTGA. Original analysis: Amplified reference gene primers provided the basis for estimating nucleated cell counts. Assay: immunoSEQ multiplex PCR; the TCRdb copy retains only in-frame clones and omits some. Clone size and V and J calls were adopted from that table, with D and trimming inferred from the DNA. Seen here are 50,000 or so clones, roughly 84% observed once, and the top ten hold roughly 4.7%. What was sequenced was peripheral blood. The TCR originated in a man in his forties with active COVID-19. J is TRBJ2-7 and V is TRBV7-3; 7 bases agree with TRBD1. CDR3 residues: CASSLPRTGDSYEQYF. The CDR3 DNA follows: TGTGCCAGCAGCTTGCCCCGGACAGGCGATTCCTACGAGCAGTACTTC.